These T cell receptor beta chains were read from a single sample in a study of T cell responses to AZD1222 COVID-19 vaccine. Sequencing used immunoSEQ multiplex PCR; TCRdb keeps in-frame clones, though not all of them. The sample lists tens of thousands of clones; roughly 89% were seen once. The sequencing here drew on peripheral blood, taken 28 days after the second AZD1222 dose. Every receptor here comes from an adult who received the AZD1222 COVID-19 vaccine. Each CDR3 is given with its conserved first and last residue.

TRBJ2-2	TRBV7-2	CASSLLAGFPNTGELFF
TRBJ1-5	TRBV4-2	CASSQVQGAQPQHF
TRBJ2-1	TRBV30	CAWSNYSGGAGEQFF
TRBJ2-1	TRBV28	CASSVGGISSYNEQFF
TRBJ1-6	TRBV5-1	CASSLPGAYNSPLHF
TRBJ1-2	TRBV4-3	CASSQVQTAFYGYTF
TRBJ2-2	TRBV5-4	CASSGGRRNTGELFF
TRBJ2-1	TRBV20-1	CSARGGGEQFF
TRBJ1-1	TRBV19	CASQKQGTEAFF
TRBJ2-7	TRBV4-3	CASSQEVGTGVYEQYF
TRBJ2-1	TRBV11-2	CASSPTIERYNEQFF
TRBJ2-2	TRBV29-1	CSVDARGQGGELFF
TRBJ2-7	TRBV5-4	CASSLGAGRSEQYF
TRBJ2-2	TRBV2	CASSESRPGELFF
TRBJ2-2	TRBV19	CASRYETGELFF
TRBJ2-7	TRBV19	CASSIARARTYEQYF
TRBJ1-1	TRBV30	CAWSFQSEAFF
TRBJ2-1	TRBV5-1	CASRRASGRAIDEQFF
TRBJ2-5	TRBV7-9	CASSRTAKQETQYF
TRBJ1-6	TRBV25-1	CASRESSYNSPLHF
TRBJ1-3	TRBV9	CASSVEGDGNTIYF
TRBJ1-3	TRBV29-1	CSVLPSGVGNTIYF
TRBJ2-3	TRBV25-1	CATGGANRFTDTQYF
TRBJ2-2	TRBV28	CASSLGLGNTGELFF
TRBJ2-3	TRBV4-3	CASSQGELSTDTQYF
TRBJ2-7	TRBV19	CASSLGHTYEQYF
TRBJ1-1	TRBV5-1	CASSLVLGVRTEAFF
TRBJ2-2	TRBV19	CASSITPTGPTGELFF
TRBJ1-1	TRBV7-6	CASTGLLRSGRRNTEAFF
TRBJ1-2	TRBV11-2	CASSSDRSPPGYTF
TRBJ1-3	TRBV11-3	CASSLTTENTIYF
TRBJ2-2	TRBV6-4	CASSVGREKGTSGEHRGAVF
TRBJ1-1	TRBV11-1	CASNPRWGLNTEAFF
TRBJ1-6	TRBV7-9	CASSPDMLSSPLHF
TRBJ2-7	TRBV6-5	CASSRATRNYEQYF
TRBJ2-3	TRBV7-9	CASSLARVGADTQYF
TRBJ2-2	TRBV9	CASRRGTGELFF
TRBJ2-1	TRBV18	CASSPASGSLGEQFF
TRBJ1-5	TRBV4-2	CASSLRETQPQHF
TRBJ2-7	TRBV7-9	CASSLAGGHEQYF